This TCR beta chain stems from a study of cytomegalovirus exposure and HLA in healthy donors (dated by TCRdb to about 2017). A note on the overall study: According to an earlier analysis of a few hundred of the donors, roughly 180 million T cells yielded 90 million to 130 million unique TCR beta sequences and about 280 Gb of sequence data. An early release that covered several hundred HLA-typed donors contained approximately 320 gigabases of sequencing data and around 80 million unique TCR sequences. Of the roughly 390 genotyped donors, 65% to 90% fell in the genetic ancestry cluster associated with self-reported Caucasian donors. The study aimed to test whether cataloging public T cell receptors could reveal signatures of past pathogen exposure. The study used immunosequencing to profile the T cell repertoires of approximately 650 subjects and linked those repertoires to cytomegalovirus serostatus. In addition to the first cohort of roughly 670 subjects, a separate validation cohort of some 120 different subjects was used. To predict cytomegalovirus infection status, the study brought together high-throughput TCR immunosequencing, statistical association of individual TCRs with disease status, and machine learning. A later analysis re-analyzed previously published TCR beta repertoires from roughly 630 donors and added high-resolution HLA genotyping to study TCR occurrence patterns. Rather than using new phenotypic data, the later analysis identified candidate immune exposures from TCR beta sequences and from how often those sequences occurred across donors. An earlier analysis of nearly 600 of the donors applied high-throughput TCR beta sequencing to assess whether each TCR beta V gene segment acted as functional or pseudogenic. Donor age, sex, ethnicity and CMV serostatus were collected together with the repertoire data. A later genetic analysis took genome-wide SNP genotypes for about 55% of the roughly 670 donors and used that subset as a discovery cohort. Every repertoire in the discovery cohort had been generated on one and the same sequencing platform. Both class I and class II loci were covered by HLA typing, at four-digit resolution. The number of donors typed differed by locus, with about 629-630 for A, B, C, DRB1 and DQB1, roughly 520 for DQA1, 600 to 610 for DPA1, and some 440 for DPB1. Because of strong linkage in the cohort, roughly five DR-DQ haplotypes were treated as single units for association and clustering. Across around 400 genotyped donors of the cohort, an average of approximately 240,000 unique TCR beta nucleotide sequences per donor were sequenced, and approximately 19% of those sequences were non-productive.

The library relied on the immunoSEQ multiplex PCR assay. For the multiplex PCR, a mixture combining 60 forward primers for TCR Vbeta segments and 13 reverse primers for TCR Jbeta segments was used. The CDR3 region of rearranged TCR beta genes was amplified from genomic DNA by a multiplex PCR assay. Amplified TCR beta libraries were sequenced as 87-base-pair reads on the Illumina HiSeq System. Processing in the source paper ran as follows. A later analysis counted some 74 million unique TCR beta chains across the 666 repertoires, and some 11 million of these chains were shared by at least two donors. Raw reads were error-corrected and collapsed into unique sequences with a nearest-neighbor algorithm that merged closely related sequences to remove PCR and sequencing errors. V, D and J gene segments were assigned by aligning CDR3 sequences to IMGT reference sequences. For a sequence to be retained, at least a six-nucleotide match to both a V gene segment and a J gene segment was required. Rearrangements were classified as productive when the CDR3 lacked stop codons and remained in frame with V and J, and all other rearrangements were classified as non-productive. CDR3 was defined according to IMGT convention as the region running from the second conserved V-encoded cysteine to the conserved J-encoded phenylalanine. Sequences without an unambiguous match to a single V gene segment were excluded from the earlier analysis of 450 to 650 of the donors. An earlier analysis of 587 of the donors called V segments functional above 56.7% productive rearrangements and segregating when the between-donor standard deviation exceeded 5%. A statistical classification framework was developed to diagnose cytomegalovirus status using the catalog of TCR beta chain sequences. In a later analysis, V and J genes were assigned by comparing TCR nucleotide sequences against IMGT/GENE-DB human TR gene sequences. The TCRdist pipeline was used in a later analysis to assign CDR3 sequences and most-parsimonious VDJ recombination scenarios. A later analysis defined each TCR beta chain by its CDR3 amino acid sequence plus V-gene family, and excluded reads lacking a unique V-gene family. As a way to deal with suspected cross-contamination and a sequencing artifact, a later analysis dropped 500 to 700 nucleotide sequences that were highly shared and had low generation probability. A later analysis calculated a clonal expansion index for each public chain from normalized within-repertoire ranks of inferred template counts. Generation probabilities in a later analysis came from a VDJ recombination model fitted to out-of-frame rearrangements, and those results were checked against IGoR. In a later analysis, hypergeometric tests were used to score TCR-TCR, TCR-HLA and TCR-CMV co-occurrence, with a repertoire-size bias correction applied to TCR pairs. False discovery rates were estimated in a later analysis by permuting HLA or CMV assignments 20 times. A later analysis grouped co-occurring TCRs with DBSCAN, adding TCRdist sequence similarity when clustering within HLA-allele-positive subsets. For co-occurrence clustering, repertoires with fewer than 30,000 or more than 120,000 public chains were excluded, along with four or five repertoires with anomalous nucleotide sharing. The table comes from immuneACCESS by way of TCRdb, which keeps in-frame sequences with V and J called. Part of the clones is missing from these tables; in studies checked, under half for an unresolved V gene and the rest for unknown reasons. The DNA gave D and trimming, while V, J and clone size come from that table. Recorded for this sample are under 150,000 clones; about four fifths of them occurred a single time. Jointly, the top ten make up about 4% of the sample.

The CDR3 numbers 13 residues from cysteine through phenylalanine. Of all the DNA, just the CDR3 is kept, 39 bases in frame from base 1. The junction shows trimming of 8 bases on V and 9 bases on J, and the gene matches do not reach 7 bases of it. Per the germline V gene, ENHRY is the CDR1 and SYGVKD is the CDR2. Comment on this clone: No cognate antigen has been identified for it. No per-base quality is available; no much larger clone lies one base away.

The cohort comprised 710 or so healthy bone marrow donors. All cohort members were sampled while nominally healthy, although unrecorded immune exposures were likely present. The donor was CMV seronegative and was included in the group of around 320 seronegative cohort members. Each donor provided a peripheral blood sample, and peripheral blood mononuclear cells were used for TCR beta sequencing. The Qiagen DNeasy Blood Extraction Kit was used to extract genomic DNA from the blood cell samples. On the study overall, not on this receptor specifically: An earlier analysis of 587 of the donors showed that most TCR beta V segments appeared in productive rearrangements either about 87% or about 30% of the time, which broadly matched IMGT annotations. Assigning TCR associations to individual alleles was difficult when HLA alleles, especially DR and DQ, strongly co-occurred. Because the 87-base-pair reads could not distinguish some IMGT-functional V segments, including TRBV6-2 and TRBV6-3, those segments were excluded. Correlated functional status among segregating V segments might be attributable to linkage disequilibrium, but an unknown experimental factor could not be ruled out. Because HLA typing was missing for some donors at each locus, association tests included only the typed subset. In a later analysis, HLA-associated TCR beta chains showed more clonal expansion and lower generation probabilities than non-associated chains that were equally common. The authors suggested that the approach could potentially be extended to other disease states and immunological phenotypes. Compared with the 666-donor mean, donors in an Asian-associated ancestry cluster had fewer N-insertions in productive TCRs, according to a later genetic analysis. A further reported finding was that TCR beta sequences accurately predicted the HLA-A and HLA-B alleles for most subjects in the first cohort. While some public TCRs were present in many individuals, most TCR sequences turned up only very rarely across donors. In vitro tests confirmed that a few of the cytomegalovirus-associated TCR beta chains recognize cytomegalovirus antigens. CMV serostatus was the only immune exposure information available for the cohort. In a later analysis, the rate of TCR association differed among HLA loci, with DRB1 alleles having the most associated TCRs and HLA-C alleles having the fewest. The classifier was reported to diagnose cytomegalovirus status with high specificity and sensitivity in both the original and validation cohorts. A cluster of highly shared sequence variants was judged likely to represent a technical artifact of the sequencing pipeline. According to a later analysis, most CMV-associated TCR beta chains appeared to be HLA-restricted, and the HLA associations seemed to be driven largely by CMV exposure. An association between a missense DCLRE1C variant and V-gene and J-gene trimming of TCR beta chains was found in a later genetic analysis and replicated in an independent cohort. In a later analysis, several top co-occurrence clusters were reported to appear linked to parvovirus B19, influenza, CMV and Epstein-Barr virus. At a false discovery rate of 0.05, a later analysis linked about 17,000 TCR beta sequences to specific HLA alleles. The cohort was sequenced for TCR beta chains only, and without alpha or paired-chain data the features that could be detected were limited. About 15 rarely observed V segments, including chromosome 9 orphons, were excluded from the earlier analysis of approximately 600 of the donors because counts were too low. The study gave a list of 150 to 200 TCR beta chains associated with cytomegalovirus. The presence/absence analyses assumed that sequencing depth was roughly uniform across donors, and that assumption may not be true.

The TCR sequence derives from a woman between 40 and 55 years old in good health and CMV-seronegative. The sample was PBMCs. This receptor chain uses TRBV10-3 and TRBJ1-6; 7 central bases correspond to TRBD1. In nucleotides, the sequence is TGTGCCATCGTCGACAGGGCGGGTTCACCCCTCCACTTT. This is translated as CAIVDRAGSPLHF.